At least ten counts were recorded for the clone carrying this T cell receptor beta chain. Each CDR3 protein gets one entry after TCRdb re-called the RT-PCR reads with MiXCR. The table records approximately 90,000 distinct CDR3 sequences, around 5% of them present only once. The source of the sample is a study of patients and donors after allogeneic stem cell transplantation. Trimming pared 4 bases from V and 0 bases from J, leaving 6 bases between. There are 13 residues in the CDR3. CDR1 is LGHDT, CDR2 YNNKEL, per germline (reference sequence). This TCR was sampled from a human donor who was either an allogeneic HSCT recipient or a stem cell or donor lymphocyte infusion donor (not recorded which). It is not recorded whose cells these are; they may come from a transplant donor. The sequenced sample was blood, either unsorted or a sorted T cell fraction (not recorded which). The chain is built from TRBV3-1 and TRBJ1-2; D remains ambiguous. The CDR3 region has the DNA TGTGCCAGCAGCCCGACCCCTAACTATGGCTACACCTTC. Translating it yields CASSPTPNYGYTF.